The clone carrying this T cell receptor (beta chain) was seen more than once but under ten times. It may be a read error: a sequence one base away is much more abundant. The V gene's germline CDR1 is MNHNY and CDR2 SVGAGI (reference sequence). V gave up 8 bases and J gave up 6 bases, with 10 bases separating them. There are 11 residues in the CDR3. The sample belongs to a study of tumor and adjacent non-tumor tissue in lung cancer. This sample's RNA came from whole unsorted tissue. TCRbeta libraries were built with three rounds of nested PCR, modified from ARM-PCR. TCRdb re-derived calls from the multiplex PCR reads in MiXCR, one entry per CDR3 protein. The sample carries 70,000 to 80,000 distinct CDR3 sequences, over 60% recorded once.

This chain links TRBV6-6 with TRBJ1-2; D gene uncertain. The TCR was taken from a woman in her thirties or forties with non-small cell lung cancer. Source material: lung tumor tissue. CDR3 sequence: CASQDGNGYTF. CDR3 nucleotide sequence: TGTGCCAGCCAGGATGGAAATGGCTACACCTTC.